Below, one T cell receptor beta chain is given with its context. Its antigen remains unknown. These data come from a study of T-cell memory formation after mild COVID-19. Across the whole study: Each donor largely had its own TCR clusters.

Findings and caveats of the study: Contracting clones from day 15 to 85 had balanced CD4/CD8; later expanders favoured CD4+. The appearance of some responding clones in pre-infection memory suggested that cross-reactive memory joined.

5'RACE primed from the constant segment yielded TCR alpha and TCR beta cDNA libraries bearing sample barcodes and UMIs. TCRdb reanalysed the 5' RACE reads using MiXCR and keeps one entry per CDR3 protein. This sample has about 88,000 distinct CDR3 sequences, with 25% found just once. Unmatched junction bases numbered 10, after V lost 4 bases and J lost 4 bases. Germline values: CDR1 SGHVS, CDR2 FQNEAQ. The CDR3 is 15 residues long. The sequenced material came from PBMCs or a T cell subset sorted from them (not recorded which). The receptor was derived from a man aged 18-30 years who had mild COVID-19 (a few samples of this study predate the infection). Cell type and time point are not known. V and J are TRBV7-8 and TRBJ2-7; 7 nucleotides match TRBD1. The CDR3 loop reads CASSWHAGTAYEQYV. CDR3 DNA sequence: TGTGCCAGCAGCTGGCATGCCGGGACAGCGTACGAGCAGTACGTC.